The 14 T cell receptor beta chains listed next were all sequenced from one sample in a study of T cell responses to AZD1222 COVID-19 vaccine. The table came from immunoSEQ multiplex PCR; TCRdb's copy has only in-frame clones and leaves some out. The sample gives roughly 150,000 clones, 85% to 90% of which show up once; 1.5% to 2% is in the top ten. The sample consisted of peripheral blood, taken 28 days after the second AZD1222 dose. Receptors originate from an adult who received the AZD1222 COVID-19 vaccine.

V gene TRBV15 combines with J gene TRBJ2-5, with unresolved D. Deletions cut 0 bases from V and 3 bases from J, with 5 bases between. Per the germline V gene, CDR1 is LNHNV and CDR2 is YYDKDF (reference sequence). This CDR3 comprises 13 residues. CDR3 bases: TGTGCCACCAGCAGAGATCTAAAAGAGACCCAGTACTTC. The encoded protein is CATSRDLKETQYF.

This chain links TRBV5-4 with TRBJ2-1; a weak D match, TRBD1 (6 bases). Trimming took 4 bases from V and 4 from J, leaving 9 bases between them. The germline V gene has CDR1 SGHNT and CDR2 YYREEE (reference sequence). CDR3 length: 13 residues. CDR3: CASSNGQYNEQFF. The CDR3 DNA reads TGTGCCAGCAGCAACGGACAGTACAATGAGCAGTTCTTC.

The chain joins TRBV23-1 to TRBJ2-4; TRBD1 matches 8 bases. TRBV23-1 is filed as an ORF, its function uncertain. There are 20 residues in the CDR3. The V and J ends lost 4 bases and 0 bases, in that order; junction bases with no gene match: 17. This chain's CDR3 is CASSRGPGGQESLAKNIQYF. The CDR3 DNA reads as TGCGCCAGCAGTCGGGGTCCAGGGGGACAGGAGTCTCTAGCCAAAAACATTCAGTACTTC.

The rearrangement links TRBV7-9 to TRBJ1-2, with a weak D call TRBD1 (6 bases). This CDR3 has 14 residues. The germline V gene has CDR1 SEHNR and CDR2 FQNEAQ (reference sequence). Deletions cut 3 bases from V and 4 bases from J, with 12 bases between. CDR3: CASSLYRAIYGYTF. DNA of the CDR3: TGTGCCAGCAGCTTGTACAGGGCAATCTATGGCTACACCTTC.

The V gene is TRBV7-9, the J gene TRBJ2-3, with 7 nucleotides matching TRBD2. There are 14 residues in the CDR3. After removal of 3 bases from V and 1 base from J, the junction contained 1 base not matched to a gene. Germline assignment: CDR1 SEHNR and CDR2 FQNEAQ (reference sequence). CDR3 residues: CASSFREGTDTQYF. The CDR3 DNA is TGTGCCAGCAGCTTTCGGGAGGGCACAGATACGCAGTATTTT.

This chain connects TRBV5-1 to TRBJ2-5, with D perhaps given as TRBD1 or TRBD2 (6 bases each). V lost 4 bases to trimming and J lost 5 bases, with 18 bases between them. This CDR3 contains 15 residues. The V gene's germline CDR1 is SGHRS and CDR2 YFSETQ. CDR3 protein: CASSMGGGFEETQYF. The DNA for the CDR3 is TGCGCCAGCAGCATGGGGGGCGGGTTTGAGGAGACCCAGTACTTC.

The chain links TRBV5-5 to TRBJ1-3; D remains ambiguous. The CDR3 spans 17 residues. V dropped 1 base and J dropped 2 bases, with 16 bases sitting between them. Germline CDR1 SGHKS, CDR2 YYEKEE (reference sequence). CDR3 loop: CASSLTQRRAPGNTIYF. DNA for the CDR3: TGTGCCAGCAGCTTGACCCAGCGCCGGGCACCTGGAAACACCATATATTTT.

The chain uses TRBV28 and TRBJ2-1, with D perhaps matching TRBD2 (5 bases). The V and J ends lost 3 bases and 7 bases respectively, with 16 bases between them. Germline V gives CDR1 MDHEN, CDR2 SYDVKM. The CDR3 length is 15 residues. CDR3 DNA sequence: TGTGCCAGCAGTTTTCGGGCCCGAGGGTGGAATGAGCAGTTCTTC. This translates into CASSFRARGWNEQFF.

This rearrangement joins TRBV9 to TRBJ2-1, with 8 bases identical to TRBD2. CDR1 is SGDLS, CDR2 YYNGEE, per germline. The J segment lost 0 bases and the V segment lost 1 base, leaving 9 bases of the junction unmatched. CDR3 length: 18 amino acids. CDR3 sequence reads: CASSVLRGGGSSYNEQFF. Here the CDR3 DNA reads TGTGCCAGCAGCGTACTCCGGGGGGGAGGGAGCTCCTACAATGAGCAGTTCTTC.

This clone was seen only a few times. In DNA form, the CDR3 reads TGTGCCAGCAGCTTAAACGGGAGGCCTAACAATGAGCAGTTCTTC. As protein: CASSLNGRPNNEQFF. The chain recombines TRBV7-6 with TRBJ2-1, with TRBD2 identical over 7 bases. Germline CDR1 SGHVS, CDR2 FNYEAQ. The CDR3 has 15 residues. V lost 2 bases to trimming and J lost 5 bases; unmatched junction nucleotides: 6.

The rearrangement uses TRBV9 and TRBJ1-5; 8 positions match TRBD1. The CDR3 totals 15 residues. CDR1 is SGDLS and CDR2 is YYNGEE in the germline V gene. The V gene end was trimmed by 3 bases and the J gene end by 2 bases; junction bases not matched to a gene: 4. This CDR3 is CASSGQGLGNQPQHF. CDR3 DNA sequence: TGTGCCAGCAGCGGACAGGGGCTTGGCAATCAGCCCCAGCATTTT.

This chain uses TRBV20-1 with TRBJ1-3; D is perhaps TRBD1 (5 bases). The V gene's germline CDR1 is DFQATT and CDR2 SNEGSKA (reference sequence). V was cut by 3 bases and J by 3 bases, with 12 bases left in between. The CDR3 is made up of 14 amino acids. CDR3 DNA: TGCAGTGCTAGTGGCGCAGGGTTTGGAAACACCATATATTTT. Protein: CSASGAGFGNTIYF.

The chain recombines TRBV4-2 with TRBJ1-2, with D hard to call. There are 15 residues in the CDR3. V lost 1 base and J lost 2, with 11 bases in between. Germline V lookup: CDR1 LGHNA, CDR2 YNFKEQ. CDR3 region: CASSQVKEVNYGYTF. CDR3 sequence (DNA): TGTGCCAGCAGCCAAGTTAAGGAGGTAAACTATGGCTACACCTTC.

The V and J genes are TRBV2 and TRBJ1-2; D is undetermined. Germline V gene data show CDR1 as SNHLY and CDR2 as FYNNEI. CDR3 length equals 14 residues. Deletions cut 2 bases from V and 5 bases from J, with 12 bases between. In nucleotides, the CDR3 is TGTGCCAGCAGTGAAAGAGGGTCAGTGTATGGCTACACCTTC. Translating gives CASSERGSVYGYTF.